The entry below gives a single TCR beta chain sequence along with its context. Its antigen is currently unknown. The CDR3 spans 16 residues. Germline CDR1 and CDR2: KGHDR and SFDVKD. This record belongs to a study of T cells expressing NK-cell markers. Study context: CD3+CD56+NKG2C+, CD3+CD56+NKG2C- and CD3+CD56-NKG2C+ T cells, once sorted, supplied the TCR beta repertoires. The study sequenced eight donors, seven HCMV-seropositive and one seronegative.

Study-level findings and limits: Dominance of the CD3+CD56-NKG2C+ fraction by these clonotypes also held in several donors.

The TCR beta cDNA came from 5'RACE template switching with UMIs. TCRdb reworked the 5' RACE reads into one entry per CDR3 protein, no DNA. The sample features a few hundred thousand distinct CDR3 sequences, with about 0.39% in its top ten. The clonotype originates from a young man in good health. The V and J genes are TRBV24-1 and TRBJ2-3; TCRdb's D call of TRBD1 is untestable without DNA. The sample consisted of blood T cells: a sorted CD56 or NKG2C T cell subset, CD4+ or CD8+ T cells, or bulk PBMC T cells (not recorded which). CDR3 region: CATSDLRAGGTDTQYF.